This TCR beta chain was sequenced in a study of shared clonotypes between healthy human individuals. Study-wide findings and caveats: It was observed that roughly 5.1% of naive CD4 clonotypes were shared across a few donors. Naive subsets typically showed greater estimated richness than memory subsets.

As concerns this clone: The antigen remains undetermined.

Terminally differentiated effector memory CD45RA+ cells were excluded from the naive CD8 cells, which were CD45RO-negative and positively selected for CCR7. The germline CDR1 and CDR2 sequences are MGHRA and YSYEKL. The CDR3 spans 15 residues. The V end was cut by 4 bases, the J end by 3 bases, with 14 bases between. TCRdb keeps only in-frame clones here, not all; method: immunoSEQ multiplex PCR. The table includes roughly 2.1 million clones, 90% to 95% detected once. Material for sequencing was naive CD8+ T cells from PBMCs. This chain uses TRBV4-1 with TRBJ2-3, with D tentatively TRBD2 (6 bases). This receptor was identified in a man between 18 and 35 years old in good health. Some clones in this sample may be carry-over from other donors' samples. The CDR3 loop is CASSPMGGPTDTQYF. CDR3 nucleotides: TGCGCCAGCAGCCCGATGGGGGGTCCGACAGATACGCAGTATTTT.